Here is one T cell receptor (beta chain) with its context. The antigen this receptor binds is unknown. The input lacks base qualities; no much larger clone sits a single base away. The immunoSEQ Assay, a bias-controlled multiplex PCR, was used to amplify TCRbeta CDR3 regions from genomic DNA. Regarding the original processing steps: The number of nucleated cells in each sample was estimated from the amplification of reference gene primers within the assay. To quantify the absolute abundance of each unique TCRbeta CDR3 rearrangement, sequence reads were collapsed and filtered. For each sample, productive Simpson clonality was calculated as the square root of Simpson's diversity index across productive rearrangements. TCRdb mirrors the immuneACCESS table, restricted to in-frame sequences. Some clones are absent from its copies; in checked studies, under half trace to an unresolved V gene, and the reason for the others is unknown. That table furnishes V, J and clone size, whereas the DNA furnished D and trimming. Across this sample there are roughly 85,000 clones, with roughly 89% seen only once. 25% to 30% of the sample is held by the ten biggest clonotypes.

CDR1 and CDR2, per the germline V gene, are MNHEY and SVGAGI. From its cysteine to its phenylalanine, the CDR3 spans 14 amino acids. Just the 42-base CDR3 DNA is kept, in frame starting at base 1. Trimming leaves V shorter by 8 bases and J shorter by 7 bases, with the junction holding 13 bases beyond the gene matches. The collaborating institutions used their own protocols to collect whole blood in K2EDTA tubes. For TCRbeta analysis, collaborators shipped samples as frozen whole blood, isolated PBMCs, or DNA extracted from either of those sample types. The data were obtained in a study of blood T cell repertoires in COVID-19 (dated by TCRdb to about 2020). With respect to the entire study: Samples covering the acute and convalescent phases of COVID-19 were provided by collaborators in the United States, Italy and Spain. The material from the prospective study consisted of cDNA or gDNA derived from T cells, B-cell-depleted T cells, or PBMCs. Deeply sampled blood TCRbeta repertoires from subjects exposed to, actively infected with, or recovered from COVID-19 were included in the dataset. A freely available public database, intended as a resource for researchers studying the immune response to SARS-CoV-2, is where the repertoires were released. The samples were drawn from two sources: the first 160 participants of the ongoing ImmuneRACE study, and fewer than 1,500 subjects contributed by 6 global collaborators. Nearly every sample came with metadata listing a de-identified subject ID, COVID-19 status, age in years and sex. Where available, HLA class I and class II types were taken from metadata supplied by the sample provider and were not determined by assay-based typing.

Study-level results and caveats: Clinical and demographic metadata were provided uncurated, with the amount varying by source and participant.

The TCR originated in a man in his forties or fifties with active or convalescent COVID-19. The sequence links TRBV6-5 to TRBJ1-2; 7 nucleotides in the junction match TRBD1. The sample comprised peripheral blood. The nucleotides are TGTGCCAGCCGTCCGACCGGGACAGTTCTTGGCTACACCTTC. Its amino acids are CASRPTGTVLGYTF.